Listed below are T cell receptor beta chains from one sample, sequenced in a study of cytomegalovirus exposure and HLA in healthy donors. The method was immunoSEQ multiplex PCR; TCRdb's version includes in-frame clones alone and lacks a portion of them. The table includes 240,000 or so clones, 70% to 90% detected once. Sequenced material: PBMCs. These receptors originate from a woman in her thirties in good health and CMV-seropositive. Each CDR3 is given with its conserved first and last residue. The order of the fields is D gene, V gene, J gene, clone size, CDR3 DNA, CDR3 protein. The D gene is left open where the match is weak. Expanded clones get a size class; other rows say once, few or many, or leave the size out.

D gene: -; V gene: TRBV21-1; J gene: TRBJ2-7; clone size: -; CDR3 DNA: TGTGCCAGCAGCAAAGTTGGGGGCGCCAGGGGGGTCTGCGAGCAGTACTTC; CDR3 protein: CASSKVGGARGVCEQYF
D gene: -; V gene: TRBV21-1; J gene: TRBJ2-5; clone size: -; CDR3 DNA: TGTGCCAGCAGCCCAAGGAGGGAAGAGACCCAGTACTTC; CDR3 protein: CASSPRREETQYF
D gene: TRBD2; V gene: TRBV30; J gene: TRBJ2-1; clone size: -; CDR3 DNA: TGTGCCTGGAGTTCTCTAGCGGGAAACGAGCAGTTCTTC; CDR3 protein: CAWSSLAGNEQFF
D gene: TRBD2; V gene: TRBV7-6; J gene: TRBJ2-1; clone size: -; CDR3 DNA: TGTGCCAGCAGCTTTTTTCGGGAGGTGGGGTCTAATGAGCAGTTCTTC; CDR3 protein: CASSFFREVGSNEQFF
D gene: TRBD1; V gene: TRBV7-9; J gene: TRBJ1-1; clone size: -; CDR3 DNA: TGTGCCAGCAGCTCCCTGACAGGGCGGAACACTGAAGCTTTCTTT; CDR3 protein: CASSSLTGRNTEAFF
D gene: -; V gene: TRBV9; J gene: TRBJ1-3; clone size: -; CDR3 DNA: TGTGCCAGCAGCCCCGTTGGGGTGGGAGGGACCGTCTCTGGAAACACCATATATTTT; CDR3 protein: CASSPVGVGGTVSGNTIYF
D gene: TRBD1; V gene: TRBV6-4; J gene: TRBJ2-2; clone size: many; CDR3 DNA: TGTGCCAGCCGAGGGACAGGGGCCACCGGGGAGCTGTTTTTT; CDR3 protein: CASRGTGATGELFF
D gene: -; V gene: TRBV5-1; J gene: TRBJ2-7; clone size: -; CDR3 DNA: TGCGCCAGCAGCTTGGGACAGGCGCCCTACGAGCAGTACTTC; CDR3 protein: CASSLGQAPYEQYF
D gene: -; V gene: TRBV12-5; J gene: TRBJ1-1; clone size: -; CDR3 DNA: TGTGCTAGTGCCCTGGAGCCCGGCACTGAAGCTTTCTTT; CDR3 protein: CASALEPGTEAFF
D gene: -; V gene: TRBV7-2; J gene: TRBJ1-2; clone size: -; CDR3 DNA: TGTGCCAGCAGCCCAACGGCTGTGCTAGGTTATGGCTACACCTTC; CDR3 protein: CASSPTAVLGYGYTF
D gene: -; V gene: TRBV19; J gene: TRBJ2-7; clone size: -; CDR3 DNA: TGTGCCAGTAGTATAGGCCGTATGAGCTACGAGCAGTACTTC; CDR3 protein: CASSIGRMSYEQYF
D gene: -; V gene: TRBV5-1; J gene: TRBJ2-2; clone size: -; CDR3 DNA: TGCGCCAGCAGCTCGACAGGACACACCGGGGAGCTGTTTTTT; CDR3 protein: CASSSTGHTGELFF
D gene: TRBD2; V gene: TRBV9; J gene: TRBJ2-7; clone size: -; CDR3 DNA: TGTGCCAGCAGCGTGAGCGGGAGGACCGACGAGCAGTACTTC; CDR3 protein: CASSVSGRTDEQYF
D gene: -; V gene: TRBV5-4; J gene: TRBJ2-3; clone size: -; CDR3 DNA: TGTGCCAGCATACGGGGTGGATACGGAGATACGCAGTATTTT; CDR3 protein: CASIRGGYGDTQYF
D gene: -; V gene: TRBV4-1; J gene: TRBJ1-4; clone size: -; CDR3 DNA: TGCGCCAGCAGCCAAGAAGTGGGGGCGACAAATGAAAAACTGTTTTTT; CDR3 protein: CASSQEVGATNEKLFF
D gene: -; V gene: TRBV12-5; J gene: TRBJ2-7; clone size: -; CDR3 DNA: TGTGCTAGTGGCCGCCGGGAGCCGGACTACGAGCAGTACTTC; CDR3 protein: CASGRREPDYEQYF
D gene: -; V gene: TRBV28; J gene: TRBJ1-5; clone size: -; CDR3 DNA: TGTGCCAGCAGTCCCCCCTCGGAGTTTGGGCCCCAGCATTTT; CDR3 protein: CASSPPSEFGPQHF
D gene: -; V gene: TRBV5-1; J gene: TRBJ2-7; clone size: -; CDR3 DNA: TGCGCCAGCAGCTTGGAGGGGTTAGGGGAGCAGTACTTC; CDR3 protein: CASSLEGLGEQYF
D gene: TRBD1; V gene: TRBV5-1; J gene: TRBJ1-1; clone size: -; CDR3 DNA: TGCGCCAGCACCTCCGGGGACAGAAACTCTGAAGCTTTCTTT; CDR3 protein: CASTSGDRNSEAFF
D gene: TRBD2; V gene: TRBV4-1; J gene: TRBJ2-5; clone size: -; CDR3 DNA: TGCGCCAGCAGCCTATGGGCAGCGGGAGAGGAGACCCAGTACTTC; CDR3 protein: CASSLWAAGEETQYF
D gene: TRBD1; V gene: TRBV2; J gene: TRBJ1-1; clone size: -; CDR3 DNA: TGTGCCAGCAGTGAGGTTAACAGGGACAGGCTAGCTTTCTTT; CDR3 protein: CASSEVNRDRLAFF
D gene: TRBD2; V gene: TRBV4-1; J gene: TRBJ2-7; clone size: -; CDR3 DNA: TGCGCCAGCAGCCGACTAGCGGCCTACGAGCAGTACTTC; CDR3 protein: CASSRLAAYEQYF
D gene: -; V gene: TRBV27; J gene: TRBJ1-4; clone size: -; CDR3 DNA: TGTGCCAGCAGTTTGGCCAGGAATGAAAAACTGTTTTTT; CDR3 protein: CASSLARNEKLFF
D gene: TRBD1; V gene: TRBV19; J gene: TRBJ2-7; clone size: -; CDR3 DNA: TGTGCCAGTAGCCTAGCGTTGAGACAGGGGCAGTACGAGCAGTACTTC; CDR3 protein: CASSLALRQGQYEQYF
D gene: TRBD2; V gene: TRBV5-1; J gene: TRBJ2-1; clone size: -; CDR3 DNA: TGCGCCAGCAGCTTTGGTGGGGGGGGTGGGAATGAGCAGTTCTTC; CDR3 protein: CASSFGGGGGNEQFF
D gene: TRBD2; V gene: TRBV2; J gene: TRBJ2-7; clone size: few; CDR3 DNA: TGTGCCAGCAGTGAGGGGGGGGCCTACGAGCAGTACTTC; CDR3 protein: CASSEGGAYEQYF
D gene: -; V gene: TRBV27; J gene: TRBJ2-7; clone size: -; CDR3 DNA: TGTGCCAGCAGTTTAGGGGGAGGTCCCCCCTACGAGCAGTACTTC; CDR3 protein: CASSLGGGPPYEQYF
D gene: TRBD1; V gene: TRBV19; J gene: TRBJ1-5; clone size: once; CDR3 DNA: TGTGCCAGTAGTACCCCGGACAGGGGATATCAGCCCCAGCATTTT; CDR3 protein: CASSTPDRGYQPQHF
D gene: TRBD1; V gene: TRBV27; J gene: TRBJ2-1; clone size: -; CDR3 DNA: TGTGCCAGCACCCCCGGACAGGGAATAAATGAGCAGTTCTTC; CDR3 protein: CASTPGQGINEQFF
D gene: -; V gene: TRBV6-1; J gene: TRBJ2-4; clone size: once; CDR3 DNA: TGTGCCAGCAGTGAGCACACGCAGGGAGCCAAAAACATTCAGTACTTC; CDR3 protein: CASSEHTQGAKNIQYF
D gene: TRBD2; V gene: TRBV27; J gene: TRBJ2-7; clone size: -; CDR3 DNA: TGTGCCAGCAGACTAGCGGGAGGGCCTATGGGGCAGTACTTC; CDR3 protein: CASRLAGGPMGQYF
D gene: -; V gene: TRBV6-5; J gene: TRBJ1-2; clone size: few; CDR3 DNA: TGTGCCAGCAGTGAAGAAGTCAGATCCTATGGCTACACCTTC; CDR3 protein: CASSEEVRSYGYTF
D gene: -; V gene: TRBV10-1; J gene: TRBJ2-2; clone size: -; CDR3 DNA: TGCGCCAGCAGTGAGCTTAGGGGTCTCGGGGAGCTGTTTTTT; CDR3 protein: CASSELRGLGELFF
D gene: -; V gene: TRBV27; J gene: TRBJ2-7; clone size: -; CDR3 DNA: TGTGCCAGCAGTTTCCGGGGGATTATTTACGAGCAGTACTTC; CDR3 protein: CASSFRGIIYEQYF
D gene: TRBD2; V gene: TRBV18; J gene: TRBJ2-5; clone size: -; CDR3 DNA: TGTGCCAGCTCACCAGGACTAGGAGAGACCCAGTACTTC; CDR3 protein: CASSPGLGETQYF
D gene: TRBD1; V gene: TRBV28; J gene: TRBJ2-1; clone size: once; CDR3 DNA: TGTGCCAGCAGTGGCCGCCAACAGGGGACCGATGAGCAGTTCTTC; CDR3 protein: CASSGRQQGTDEQFF